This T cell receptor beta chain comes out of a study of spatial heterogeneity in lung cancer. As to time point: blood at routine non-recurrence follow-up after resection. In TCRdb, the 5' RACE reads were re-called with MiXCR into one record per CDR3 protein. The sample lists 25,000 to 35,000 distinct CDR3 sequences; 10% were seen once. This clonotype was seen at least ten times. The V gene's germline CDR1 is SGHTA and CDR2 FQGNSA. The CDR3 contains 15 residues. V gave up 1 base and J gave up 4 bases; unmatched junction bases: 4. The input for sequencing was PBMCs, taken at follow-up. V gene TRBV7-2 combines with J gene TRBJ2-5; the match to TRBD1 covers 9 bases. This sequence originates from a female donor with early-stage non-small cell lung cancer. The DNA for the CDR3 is TGTGCCAGCAGCTTAGGAGGACAGGGGACAGAGACCCAGTACTTC. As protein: CASSLGGQGTETQYF. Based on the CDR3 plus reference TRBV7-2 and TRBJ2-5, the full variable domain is GAGVSQSPSNKVTEKGKDVELRCDPISGHTALYWYRQSLGQGLEFLIYFQGNSAPDKSGLPSDRFSAERTGGSVSTLTIQRTQQEDSAVYLCASSLGGQGTETQYFGPGTRLLVL.